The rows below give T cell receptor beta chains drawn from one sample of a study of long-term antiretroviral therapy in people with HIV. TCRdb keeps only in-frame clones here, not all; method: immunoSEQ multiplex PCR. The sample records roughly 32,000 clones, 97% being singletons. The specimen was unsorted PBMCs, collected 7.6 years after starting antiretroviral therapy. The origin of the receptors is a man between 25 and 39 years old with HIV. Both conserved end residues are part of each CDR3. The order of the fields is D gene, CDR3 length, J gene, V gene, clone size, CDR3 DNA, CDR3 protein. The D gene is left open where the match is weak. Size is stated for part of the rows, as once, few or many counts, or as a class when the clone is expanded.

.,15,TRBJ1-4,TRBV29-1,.,TGCAGCGCTCGGGGCGGACTCAGACTAAATGAAAAACTGTTTTTT,CSARGGLRLNEKLFF
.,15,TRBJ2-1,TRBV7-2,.,TGTGCCAGCAGCCTTGCCTATCCCTCTTACAATGAGCAGTTCTTC,CASSLAYPSYNEQFF
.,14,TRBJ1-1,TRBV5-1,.,TGCGCCAGCAGGCAAGGGGGGATAAACACTGAAGCTTTCTTT,CASRQGGINTEAFF
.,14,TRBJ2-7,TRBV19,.,TGTGCCAGTAGTATAATTGGGGGGGCTGACGAGCAGTACTTC,CASSIIGGADEQYF
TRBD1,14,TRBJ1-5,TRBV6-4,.,TGTGCCAGCAGTCAACAGGGGGGGAGTCAGCCCCAGCATTTT,CASSQQGGSQPQHF
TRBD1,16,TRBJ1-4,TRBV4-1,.,TGCGCCAGCAGCCAAGCCCCGACAGGGGCGGGGGAAAAACTGTTTTTT,CASSQAPTGAGEKLFF
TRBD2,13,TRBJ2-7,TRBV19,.,TGTGCCAGTAGTATAGGGCCGGGGGGAGAGCAGTACTTC,CASSIGPGGEQYF
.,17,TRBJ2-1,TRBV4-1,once,TGCGCCAGCAGCCAGAAGATTTTTGGACAGAGATTTAATGAGCAGTTCTTC,CASSQKIFGQRFNEQFF
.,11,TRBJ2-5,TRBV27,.,TGTGCCAGCAGTACTGGGGAGACCCAGTACTTC,CASSTGETQYF
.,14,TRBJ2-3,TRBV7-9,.,TGTGCCAGCAGCCTAGGCGGGGTGACAGATACGCAGTATTTT,CASSLGGVTDTQYF
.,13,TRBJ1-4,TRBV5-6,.,TGTGCCAGCAGCCAGTTCTGGGGTGAAAAACTGTTTTTT,CASSQFWGEKLFF
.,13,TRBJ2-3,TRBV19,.,TGTGCCAGTAGCTCAGGGGGGACAGATACGCAGTATTTT,CASSSGGTDTQYF
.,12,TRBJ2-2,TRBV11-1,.,TGTGCCAGCGTGGGGTGGGGCGGGGAGCTGTTTTTT,CASVGWGGELFF
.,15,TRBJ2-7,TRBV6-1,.,TGTGCCAGCAGTGAAGGGGCAGGGGAGGGCTACGAGCAGTACTTC,CASSEGAGEGYEQYF
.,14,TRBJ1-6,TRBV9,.,TGTGCCAGCAGCGTAGGGGTGTCTAATTCACCCCTCCACTTT,CASSVGVSNSPLHF
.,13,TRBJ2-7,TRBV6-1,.,TGTGCCAGCAGTGAAGCCCCGGCGGGCACCCAGTACTTC,CASSEAPAGTQYF
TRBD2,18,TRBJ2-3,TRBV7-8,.,TGTGCCAGCAGATGGGGACTAGCGGGGGGCCCCCCGAGGGATACGCAGTATTTT,CASRWGLAGGPPRDTQYF
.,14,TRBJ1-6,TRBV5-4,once,TGTGCCAGCAGCTTGTGGTCCTCTAATTCACCCCTCCACTTT,CASSLWSSNSPLHF
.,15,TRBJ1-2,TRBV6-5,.,TGTGCCAGCAGTTACTCATACGAACTCATGGGAGGCTACACCTTC,CASSYSYELMGGYTF
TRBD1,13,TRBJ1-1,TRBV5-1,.,TGCGCCAGCAGCTGGACAGGGAGCACTGAAGCTTTCTTT,CASSWTGSTEAFF
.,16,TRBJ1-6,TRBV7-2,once,TGTGCCAGCAGCGTGGATCTAGGGGCCTATAATTCACCCCTCCACTTT,CASSVDLGAYNSPLHF
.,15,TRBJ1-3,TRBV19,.,TGTGCCAGTAGCTCTCAGACGTCTCGCGGAAACACCATATATTTT,CASSSQTSRGNTIYF
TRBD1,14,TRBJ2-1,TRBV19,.,TGTGCCACTAAAGGACAGGGGCTTTACAATGAGCAGTTCTTC,CATKGQGLYNEQFF
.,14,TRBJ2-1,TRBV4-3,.,TGCGCCAGCAGCCAAGATGGTCTCACGGGGAAGCAGTTCTTC,CASSQDGLTGKQFF
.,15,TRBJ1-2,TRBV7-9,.,TGTGCCAGCAGCTTACCCCAAACGACAGGTTATGGCTACACCTTC,CASSLPQTTGYGYTF
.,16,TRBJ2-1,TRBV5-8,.,TGTGCCAGCAGCTTGGGCTCTCCTGCCTCCTACAATGAGCAGTTCTTC,CASSLGSPASYNEQFF
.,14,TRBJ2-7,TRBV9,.,TGTGCCAGCAGCGCTCATTCAGGGGAGGACGAGCAGTACTTC,CASSAHSGEDEQYF
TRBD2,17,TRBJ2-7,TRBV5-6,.,TGTGCCAGCAGCTCCCCAGGACTAGCGGAAAGCTCCTACGAGCAGTACTTC,CASSSPGLAESSYEQYF
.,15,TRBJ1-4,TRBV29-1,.,TGCAGCGCGCGGATCGGGACGTCCCCTTTGGAAAAACTGTTTTTT,CSARIGTSPLEKLFF
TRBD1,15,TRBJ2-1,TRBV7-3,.,TGTGCCAGCAGCCCGACAGGGAGAGAGAACAATGAGCAGTTCTTC,CASSPTGRENNEQFF
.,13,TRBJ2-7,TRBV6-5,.,TGTGCCAGCAGCCCCAGCCCCTCCTACGAGCAGTACTTC,CASSPSPSYEQYF
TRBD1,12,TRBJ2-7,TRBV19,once,TGTGCCAGTTCCAGGGGGTCCAACGAGCAGTACTTC,CASSRGSNEQYF
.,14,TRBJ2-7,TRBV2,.,TGTGCCAGCAGTGTTTACAGGGAGCCCTACGAGCAGTACTTC,CASSVYREPYEQYF
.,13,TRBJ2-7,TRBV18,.,TGTGCCAGCTCACCACTTGCGGGATACGAGCAGTACTTC,CASSPLAGYEQYF
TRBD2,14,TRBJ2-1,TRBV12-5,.,TGTGCTAGTGGTTTGGGGCTAGCGGGCAATGAGCAGTTCTTC,CASGLGLAGNEQFF
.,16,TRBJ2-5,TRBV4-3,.,TGCGCCAGCAGCCAAGAACCCCGGGGATTCCAAGAGACCCAGTACTTC,CASSQEPRGFQETQYF
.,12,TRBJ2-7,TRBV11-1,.,TGTGCCAGCAGCTTAGGCCCTCACGAGCAGTACTTC,CASSLGPHEQYF
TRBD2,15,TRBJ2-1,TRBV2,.,TGTGCCAGCAGTGAATGGCGGGGGGGCACCAATGAGCAGTTCTTC,CASSEWRGGTNEQFF
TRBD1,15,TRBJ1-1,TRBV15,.,TGTGCCACCAGCAGAGGGGACAGGGGATGGGCTGAAGCTTTCTTT,CATSRGDRGWAEAFF
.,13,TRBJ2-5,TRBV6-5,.,TGTGCCAGCAGCGGGGACATCCAAGAGACCCAGTACTTC,CASSGDIQETQYF
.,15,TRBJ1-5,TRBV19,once,TGTGCCAGTAAAGGTGGCAGGGGTGGCAATCAGCCCCAGCATTTT,CASKGGRGGNQPQHF
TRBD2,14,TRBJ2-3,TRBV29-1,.,TGCAGCGCCGAACGGGGGAGGGGCACAGATACGCAGTATTTT,CSAERGRGTDTQYF
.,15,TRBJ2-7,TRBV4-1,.,TGCGCCAGCAGCCAAGGAGGCAGTCCAACCTACGAGCAGTACTTC,CASSQGGSPTYEQYF
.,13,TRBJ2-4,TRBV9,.,TGTGCCAGCAGCGTAGGAGCCACGAACATTCAGTACTTC,CASSVGATNIQYF
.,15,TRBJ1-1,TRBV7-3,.,TGTGCCAGCAGCTTAGCCCCCGGGGGGAGGACTGAAGCTTTCTTT,CASSLAPGGRTEAFF
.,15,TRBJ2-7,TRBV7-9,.,TGTGCCAGCAGCTTAGTGACGGGGGCCTCCTACGAGCAGTACTTC,CASSLVTGASYEQYF
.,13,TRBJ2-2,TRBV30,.,TGTGCCTGGAGCCAAGACTACACCGGGGAGCTGTTTTTT,CAWSQDYTGELFF
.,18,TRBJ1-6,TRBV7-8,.,TGTGCCAGCAGCCCCAGTCGGGCCCTTACAATAGGCAATTCACCCCTCCACTTT,CASSPSRALTIGNSPLHF
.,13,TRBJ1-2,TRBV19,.,TGTGCCAGTAGACCTCCCGGAGGGTATGGCTACACCTTC,CASRPPGGYGYTF